Below are 24 T cell receptor beta chains sequenced from a single sample in a study of blood T cell repertoires in COVID-19. The method was immunoSEQ multiplex PCR; TCRdb's version includes in-frame clones alone and lacks a portion of them. Altogether about 360,000 clones are present, approximately 86% being singletons, with the ten largest covering approximately 2%. The specimen was PBMCs or T cells enriched from blood (not recorded which). These receptors all stem from a woman aged 40 to 50 with acute COVID-19.

The rearrangement uses TRBV2 and TRBJ1-4; the D gene is possibly TRBD1 (6 bases). The CDR3 contains 13 residues. Between the trimmed V and J ends, which lost 5 bases and 8 bases, there was a span of 12 bases. CDR1 is SNHLY, CDR2 FYNNEI, per germline. This CDR3 reads CASSSGVREKLFF. The CDR3 bases are TGTGCCAGCAGTTCAGGGGTTCGCGAAAAACTGTTTTTT.

In this sample, this clone turned up a few times. The rearrangement links TRBV5-1 to TRBJ2-1; 7 nucleotides line up with TRBD2. The CDR3 loop spans 16 amino acids. The V segment lost 1 base and the J segment 6 bases; nucleotides outside the gene matches: 10. The germline V gene has CDR1 SGHRS and CDR2 YFSETQ. The CDR3 here is CASSLMISGRGNEQFF. The CDR3 DNA is TGCGCCAGCAGCTTGATGATCTCAGGGAGGGGCAATGAGCAGTTCTTC.

V gene TRBV9 combines with J gene TRBJ1-2, with D uncertain. The length of the CDR3 is 14 residues. V lost 4 bases and J 6 bases, leaving 16 bases between the germline ends. The germline V gene has CDR1 SGDLS and CDR2 YYNGEE. The CDR3 DNA sequence: TGTGCCAGCAGCCCATCGGGAGGGAAGGATGGCTACACCTTC. It translates to CASSPSGGKDGYTF.

The J gene is TRBJ1-6, the V gene TRBV15; TRBD1 agrees at 8 bases. Losses at the gene ends were 5 bases for V and 7 bases for J; bases not matched to a gene: 7. The CDR3 is 15 amino acids. Germline lookup yields CDR1 LNHNV and CDR2 YYDKDF (reference sequence). CDR3 loop: CATSYRDRSNSPLHF. The CDR3 DNA is TGTGCCACCAGCTACCGGGACAGGTCAAATTCACCCCTCCACTTT. The whole variable domain, filled in from reference TRBV15 and TRBJ1-6, reads DAMVIQNPRYQVTQFGKPVTLSCSQTLNHNVMYWYQQKSSQAPKLLFHYYDKDFNNEADTPDNFQSRRPNTSFCFLDIRSPGLGDTAMYLCATSYRDRSNSPLHFGNGTRLTVT.

This clone occurred once. The rearrangement joins TRBV15 to TRBJ2-7; 7 bases are a match to TRBD2. Germline V gene lookup returns CDR1 LNHNV and CDR2 YYDKDF (reference sequence). This CDR3 is 15 amino acids long. V lost 0 bases to trimming and J lost 2 bases; unmatched junction nucleotides: 4. DNA for the CDR3: TGTGCCACCAGCAGAGATCCTGGACTAGCCTACGAGCAGTACTTC. Translated: CATSRDPGLAYEQYF.

The rearrangement links TRBV5-1 to TRBJ2-5; TRBD2 matches at 10 bases. Germline CDR1 and CDR2: SGHRS and YFSETQ. V shed 4 bases and J 5 bases; nucleotides not matched to a gene: 8. The length of the CDR3 is 15 residues. This CDR3 is CASSAGGTSVETQYF. The CDR3 region has the DNA TGCGCCAGCAGCGCGGGGGGGACTAGCGTGGAGACCCAGTACTTC.

Points on this clone: Other DNA sequences from this sample encode an identical CDR3 as well. This chain uses TRBV6-5 with TRBJ2-3; D is undetermined. The V gene lost 6 bases and the J gene lost 2 bases, with 3 bases spanning the gap. Germline-derived CDR1 and CDR2 are MNHEY and SVGAGI. CDR3 length equals 11 residues. The CDR3 nucleotides read TGTGCCAGCAGCTCCACAGATACGCAGTATTTT. This sequence encodes CASSSTDTQYF.

The V gene is TRBV9, the J gene TRBJ1-1; D is perhaps TRBD1 (6 bases). This CDR3 region has 14 residues. V shed 7 bases and J shed 1 base, with 14 bases lying between them. The germline CDR1 and CDR2 sequences are SGDLS and YYNGEE. In DNA form, the CDR3 reads TGTGCCAGCGCGGGGGGCGCGGGGAACACTGAAGCTTTCTTT. Residues: CASAGGAGNTEAFF.

Only one count was recorded for this clone. The same CDR3 is also encoded by other DNA sequences in this sample. The rearrangement uses TRBV2 and TRBJ2-7; maybe TRBD2 (5 bases). The CDR3 has 12 residues. V was pared by 4 bases and J by 4 bases, with 8 bases between. The germline gives CDR1 SNHLY, CDR2 FYNNEI. The CDR3 nucleotides read TGTGCCAGCAGTGTTGAGGGTTACGAGCAGTACTTC. It encodes CASSVEGYEQYF.

This clone has more than one count but fewer than ten. The V and J genes are TRBV2 and TRBJ1-2; D is possibly TRBD1 (6 bases). Germline lookup yields CDR1 SNHLY and CDR2 FYNNEI. The CDR3 extends over 14 amino acids. Trimming took 10 bases from V and 1 from J, leaving 16 bases between them. The CDR3 nucleotides read TGTGCCACTTCGGAGTTACAGGGTAACTATGGCTACACCTTC. Protein product: CATSELQGNYGYTF.

The rearrangement links TRBV2 to TRBJ1-6; D gene ambiguous. Germline CDR1 is SNHLY and CDR2 is FYNNEI. The CDR3 contains 14 residues. Between the trimmed V and J ends, which lost 3 bases and 0 bases, there was a span of 3 bases. CDR3 coding DNA: TGTGCCAGCAGTGACCGCTCCTATAATTCACCCCTCCACTTT. This encodes CASSDRSYNSPLHF. The variable domain in full, with the rest retrieved from reference TRBV2 and TRBJ1-6, is EPEVTQTPSHQVTQMGQEVILRCVPISNHLYFYWYRQILGQKVEFLVSFYNNEISEKSEIFDDQFSVERPDGSNFTLKIRSTKLEDSAMYFCASSDRSYNSPLHFGNGTRLTVT.

V usage is TRBV12-5 and J usage is TRBJ1-3; maybe TRBD1 (6 bases). The V gene's germline CDR1 is LGHNT and CDR2 FRNRAP. The V end lost 2 bases, the J end lost 4 bases, and 9 bases lay between the germline ends. The CDR3 sequence is 14 residues long. The CDR3 region is CASGLWGLGNTIYF. CDR3 sequence (DNA): TGTGCTAGTGGTTTGTGGGGGCTCGGAAACACCATATATTTT.

The V gene is TRBV18, the J gene TRBJ2-5; unclear D gene. The CDR3 covers 12 residues. Trimming left V 6 bases short and J 2 bases short, with 7 bases between. Germline CDR1 reads KGHSH; CDR2 reads LQKENI. CDR3 loop: CASSSEQETQYF. The CDR3 DNA sequence: TGTGCCAGCTCGTCGGAGCAAGAGACCCAGTACTTC.

V and J are TRBV3-1 (or the pseudogene TRBV3-2) and TRBJ2-7; 8 positions match TRBD1. The CDR3 is 16 amino acids. V shed 1 base and J 5 bases; nucleotides not matched to a gene: 10. Germline V gene sequence: CDR1 LGHDT, CDR2 YNNKEL (reference sequence). Here the CDR3 reads CASSQAPWTGRHEQYF. DNA for the CDR3: TGTGCCAGCAGCCAAGCCCCCTGGACAGGGAGGCACGAGCAGTACTTC.

This clone occurred a few times. Written as DNA, the CDR3 is TGTGCCAGCTCACCTAGACAGGGTGCTAACTATGGCTACACCTTC. As protein: CASSPRQGANYGYTF. The J gene is TRBJ1-2, the V gene TRBV18; 7 bases are shared with TRBD1. V dropped 3 bases and J dropped 0; count of bases not matched to a gene: 4. The CDR3 has 15 amino acids. CDR1 and CDR2 from the germline V gene are KGHSH and LQKENI.

A few counts support this clone. V and J are TRBV12-3 or TRBV12-4 and TRBJ1-5, with no clear D. CDR3 length: 13 amino acids. V lost 2 bases and J 6 bases, leaving 8 bases between the germline ends. CDR3 residues: CASSLWSGQPQHF. CDR3 DNA sequence: TGTGCCAGCAGTTTATGGTCGGGTCAGCCCCAGCATTTT.

This chain connects TRBV15 to TRBJ1-2; 9 nucleotides align to TRBD1. Per the germline V gene, CDR1 is LNHNV and CDR2 is YYDKDF (reference sequence). Germline trimming cut 1 base from V and 7 bases from J; bases unmatched to any gene: 4. The CDR3 covers 14 residues. This CDR3 is CATSRGRQGGGYTF. CDR3 DNA: TGTGCCACCAGCAGAGGACGACAGGGGGGTGGCTACACCTTC.

The chain links TRBV7-2 to TRBJ2-5, with 9 bases fitting TRBD1. The CDR3 covers 13 residues. Germline V gives CDR1 SGHTA, CDR2 FQGNSA. Trimming at V came to 3 bases and at J to 5 bases, leaving 1 base not matched to a gene. CDR3 amino acids: CASSFGQGETQYF. DNA of the CDR3: TGTGCCAGCAGCTTCGGACAGGGGGAGACCCAGTACTTC.

This clone was seen a few times. The genes are TRBV10-3 and TRBJ1-2; D is uncertain. This CDR3 region has 14 residues. The germline CDR1 and CDR2 sequences are ENHRY and SYGVKD. V was cut by 0 bases and J by 2 bases, with 7 bases left in between. The CDR3 nucleotides are TGTGCCATCAGTGAGTCTCCGGGGAACTATGGCTACACCTTC. This gives the protein CAISESPGNYGYTF.

The genes are TRBV19 and TRBJ2-3; 7 positions match TRBD2. Germline V gene sequence: CDR1 LNHDA, CDR2 SQIVND (reference sequence). This CDR3 is 15 amino acids long. V lost 3 bases to trimming and J lost 0 bases; unmatched junction nucleotides: 3. Here the CDR3 reads CASSIGTTSTDTQYF. In DNA, the CDR3 is TGTGCCAGTAGTATCGGGACTACCAGCACAGATACGCAGTATTTT.

This clone is a singleton in its sample. This sequence joins TRBV2 and TRBJ1-1; 9 positions agree with TRBD1. This CDR3 has 13 residues. Germline V CDR1 and CDR2: SNHLY, FYNNEI. The V and J ends lost 6 bases and 4 bases, in that order; junction bases with no gene match: 3. The CDR3 region is CASRGQGTTEAFF. The CDR3 region has the DNA TGTGCCAGCAGGGGACAGGGCACCACTGAAGCTTTCTTT.

The rearrangement joins TRBV18 to TRBJ2-7; 8 bases are shared with TRBD1. The junction had 13 bases not matched to a gene; V was cut back by 5 bases and J by 7 bases. Germline lookup yields CDR1 KGHSH and CDR2 LQKENI. This CDR3 is built from 15 residues. This chain's CDR3 is CASSSNGQGLGEQYF. CDR3 DNA sequence: TGTGCCAGCTCAAGCAACGGACAGGGTTTAGGAGAGCAGTACTTC.

The CDR3 nucleotides read TGTGCCAGCAGTGCGGGCGGGAGCACAGATACGCAGTATTTT. This gives the protein CASSAGGSTDTQYF. This chain joins TRBV2 and TRBJ2-3; TRBD2 might be the D (5 bases). The germline gives CDR1 SNHLY, CDR2 FYNNEI. This CDR3 has 14 residues. V gave up 4 bases and J gave up 0 bases, with 8 bases separating them.

V usage is TRBV30 and J usage is TRBJ2-6; 7 bases are a match to TRBD2. J lost 0 bases, V lost 3 bases, and 11 bases had no gene match. CDR3 length: 18 amino acids. In germline, CDR1 is GTSNPN, CDR2 SVGIG (reference sequence). The CDR3 sequence is CAWRAWGGRFSGANVLTF. The CDR3 region has the DNA TGTGCCTGGAGGGCCTGGGGGGGGAGGTTCTCTGGGGCCAACGTCCTGACTTTC.